This passage covers 20 T cell receptor beta chains from one sample sequenced in a study of T cells in Graves' hyperthyroidism and ophthalmopathy. The investigators amplified TCR beta CDR3 regions from RNA transcripts. The TCR CDR3 first-round RT-PCR relied on the HTBI primer set. Via MiXCR, TCRdb re-called the multiplex PCR reads, giving one row per CDR3 protein. Of approximately 600,000 distinct CDR3 sequences listed, around 20% are singletons. The sequenced sample consisted of blood. The origin of the receptors is a man younger than 45 with Graves' ophthalmopathy.

V is TRBV11-2 and J is TRBJ2-3; weak D call: TRBD2 (6 bases). Trimming removed 1 base from V and 5 bases from J, with 10 bases in between. This CDR3 has 14 residues. CDR1 is SGHAT and CDR2 is FQNNGV in the germline V gene. In DNA form, the CDR3 reads TGTGCCAGCAGCTTAGCGGGAGTTAAAGATACGCAGTATTTT. Protein sequence: CASSLAGVKDTQYF.

At least ten counts were recorded for this clonotype. This chain links TRBV30 with TRBJ1-1; no clear D. The V and J ends lost 3 bases and 0 bases respectively, with 8 bases between them. The CDR3 is made up of 13 amino acids. Germline assignment: CDR1 GTSNPN and CDR2 SVGIG (reference sequence). DNA of the CDR3: TGTGCCTGGAGGGCAGAGATGAACACTGAAGCTTTCTTT. Encoded protein: CAWRAEMNTEAFF.

This clonotype was detected only a few times. The rearrangement joins TRBV6-2 or TRBV6-3 to TRBJ1-5; D might be TRBD1 (5 bases). Trimming pared 4 bases from V and 5 bases from J, leaving 12 bases between. The CDR3 is 14 residues long. Germline V lookup: CDR1 MNHEY, CDR2 SVGEGT. CDR3 region: CASSFRREDQPQHF. For the CDR3, the DNA is TGTGCCAGCAGTTTCCGCAGGGAAGATCAGCCCCAGCATTTT.

V usage is TRBV19 and J usage is TRBJ1-2; no clear D gene. V dropped 7 bases and J dropped 8 bases, with 11 bases sitting between them. The CDR3 has 11 residues. Germline V CDR1 and CDR2: LNHDA, SQIVND (reference sequence). This CDR3 reads CASMSDDGYTF. The CDR3 DNA reads as TGTGCCAGTATGTCGGACGACGGCTACACCTTC.

There are a few counts of this clonotype. The V gene is TRBV19, the J gene TRBJ1-1; TRBD1 is a possible D gene (5 bases). Trimming pared 0 bases from V and 0 bases from J, leaving 8 bases between. The germline V gene encodes CDR1 LNHDA and CDR2 SQIVND (reference sequence). This CDR3 spans 15 amino acids. This CDR3 reads CASSIDVGLNTEAFF. CDR3 in DNA: TGTGCCAGTAGTATAGATGTGGGGCTGAACACTGAAGCTTTCTTT.

The chain combines TRBV15 with TRBJ1-2; 7 nucleotides line up with TRBD1. The V segment lost 1 base and the J segment 4 bases; nucleotides outside the gene matches: 6. The CDR3 is 15 amino acids. Per the germline V gene, CDR1 is LNHNV and CDR2 is YYDKDF (reference sequence). CDR3 region: CATSRAEDRVYGYTF. CDR3 bases: TGTGCCACCAGCAGAGCCGAAGACAGGGTCTATGGCTACACCTTC.

This clonotype appeared many times. The chain employs TRBV18 and TRBJ2-7, with 8 bases lining up with TRBD1. Trimming at V came to 3 bases and at J to 1 base, leaving 2 bases not matched to a gene. The CDR3 consists of 14 residues. CDR1 and CDR2 (germline): KGHSH, LQKENI. Written as DNA, the CDR3 is TGTGCCAGCTCACCTCGGGACAGGTCCTACGAGCAGTACTTC. Encoded protein: CASSPRDRSYEQYF.

This clonotype was recorded at least ten times. This chain's CDR3 is CASSQDRFQETQYF. The CDR3 bases are TGCGCCAGCAGCCAAGATCGGTTCCAAGAGACCCAGTACTTC. This sequence joins TRBV4-1 and TRBJ2-5, with D unresolved. Germline CDR1 is MGHRA and CDR2 is YSYEKL. V lost 0 bases and J 1 base, leaving 6 bases between the germline ends. CDR3 length equals 14 residues.

This clonotype came up many times. The V and J genes are TRBV5-1 and TRBJ2-7; the D gene is possibly TRBD2 (5 bases). CDR1 and CDR2 from the germline V gene are SGHRS and YFSETQ. V lost 0 bases to trimming and J lost 2 bases, with 9 bases between them. The length of the CDR3 is 14 residues. The CDR3 nucleotides are TGCGCCAGCAGCTTGGCAGCGGTTCCCTACGAGCAGTACTTC. As protein: CASSLAAVPYEQYF.

This clonotype was observed a handful of times. This chain uses TRBV7-8 with TRBJ1-2; no reliable D call. The CDR3 contains 14 residues. Trimming pared 8 bases from V and 7 bases from J, leaving 20 bases between. Germline CDR1 is SGHVS and CDR2 is FQNEAQ. CDR3 protein: CASAQGDPRGGYTF. For the CDR3, the DNA is TGTGCCAGCGCACAAGGCGACCCCCGGGGTGGCTACACCTTC.

J is TRBJ1-2 and V is TRBV18; 9 nucleotides agree with TRBD1. The CDR3 totals 18 residues. The germline gives CDR1 KGHSH, CDR2 LQKENI. Trimming at V came to 1 base and at J to 2 bases, leaving 11 bases not matched to a gene. CDR3: CASSPRRPGTGPNYGYTF. The CDR3 DNA sequence: TGTGCCAGCTCACCACGCAGACCAGGGACAGGGCCGAACTATGGCTACACCTTC. The full variable domain, in which reference TRBV18 and TRBJ1-2 provide the parts outside the CDR3, is NAGVMQNPRHLVRRRGQEARLRCSPMKGHSHVYWYRQLPEEGLKFMVYLQKENIIDESGMPKERFSAEFPKEGPSILRIQQVVRGDSAAYFCASSPRRPGTGPNYGYTFGSGTRLTVV.

V gene TRBV20-1 combines with J gene TRBJ1-5; maybe TRBD1 (6 bases). CDR3 length equals 16 residues. V lost 1 base and J lost 4, with 17 bases in between. Germline CDR1 DFQATT, CDR2 SNEGSKA (reference sequence). For the CDR3, the DNA is TGCAGTGCTAGAGCCCTACAGGGTCCGGGAAATCAGCCCCAGCATTTT. Encoded protein: CSARALQGPGNQPQHF.

The rearrangement links TRBV15 to TRBJ1-5, with a possible D match to TRBD1 (5 bases). The V end lost 5 bases, the J end lost 2 bases, and 13 bases lay between the germline ends. The CDR3 is made up of 15 amino acids. The V gene's germline CDR1 is LNHNV and CDR2 YYDKDF (reference sequence). CDR3 coding DNA: TGTGCCACCAGCCTACTCCGGGGCGGCAATCAGCCCCAGCATTTT. It is translated as CATSLLRGGNQPQHF.

The rearrangement links TRBV15 to TRBJ2-5, with 8 bases matching TRBD2. Germline-derived CDR1 and CDR2 are LNHNV and YYDKDF (reference sequence). This CDR3 is 16 amino acids long. V shed 0 bases, J shed 2 bases, and the junction held 5 bases outside the gene matches. The CDR3 reads CATSRDGGRSQETQYF. Written as DNA, the CDR3 is TGTGCCACCAGCAGAGATGGCGGGAGGAGTCAAGAGACCCAGTACTTC.

This chain uses TRBV6-5 with TRBJ2-7; D gene unclear. V dropped 2 bases and J dropped 2 bases, with 4 bases sitting between them. Germline V CDR1 and CDR2: MNHEY, SVGAGI. The CDR3 length is 12 residues. CDR3 residues: CASSYRPYEQYF. The CDR3 bases are TGTGCCAGCAGTTACCGCCCCTACGAGCAGTACTTC.

At least ten counts were recorded for this clonotype. V is TRBV27 and J is TRBJ2-1; D not certain. Trimming took off 5 bases at V and 2 bases at J, with 13 bases between the two ends. The CDR3 loop spans 15 amino acids. CDR1 and CDR2 from the germline V gene are MNHEY and SMNVEV (reference sequence). CDR3 sequence: CASSPSGPTYNEQFF. DNA for the CDR3: TGTGCCAGCAGTCCGTCCGGGCCAACCTACAATGAGCAGTTCTTC.

V gene TRBV6-1 combines with J gene TRBJ2-1; 10 nucleotides line up with TRBD2. The CDR3 runs to 16 residues. The trim removed 6 bases at V and 5 bases at J, leaving 10 bases unmatched. Looked up from germline, CDR1 is MNHNS and CDR2 is SASEGT. CDR3: CASSPSGRALNNEQFF. The DNA of the CDR3 is TGTGCCAGCAGCCCCAGCGGGAGGGCTTTAAACAATGAGCAGTTCTTC.

The chain employs TRBV6-1 and TRBJ2-1; the match to TRBD2 covers 12 bases. The ends lost 11 bases at V and 8 bases at J; junction bases unmatched: 7. CDR1 is MNHNS, CDR2 SASEGT, per germline. This CDR3 is built from 13 residues. The CDR3 sequence: CAAGLAGPYEQFF. The CDR3, as DNA: TGTGCCGCAGGACTAGCGGGACCCTATGAGCAGTTCTTC.

This clonotype was seen a single time. A clone one base away is much larger, so this may be a read error. CDR3 coding DNA: TGTGCCAGCAGCCAAGGGGCTGGCGGCCAAGAGACCCAGTACTTC. Its translation: CASSQGAGGQETQYF. This rearrangement joins TRBV3-1 to TRBJ2-5; D uncertain. This CDR3 spans 15 amino acids. Germline-derived CDR1 and CDR2 are LGHDT and YNNKEL (reference sequence). V lost 1 base and J 1 base, leaving 10 bases between the germline ends.

The J gene is TRBJ1-4, the V gene TRBV5-1, with a tentative D call TRBD1 (6 bases). Germline CDR1 SGHRS, CDR2 YFSETQ. The CDR3 has 14 residues. Trimming pared 0 bases from V and 8 bases from J, leaving 11 bases between. CDR3 sequence reads: CASSLDRASEKLFF. DNA of the CDR3: TGCGCCAGCAGCTTGGACAGGGCTAGCGAAAAACTGTTTTTT.